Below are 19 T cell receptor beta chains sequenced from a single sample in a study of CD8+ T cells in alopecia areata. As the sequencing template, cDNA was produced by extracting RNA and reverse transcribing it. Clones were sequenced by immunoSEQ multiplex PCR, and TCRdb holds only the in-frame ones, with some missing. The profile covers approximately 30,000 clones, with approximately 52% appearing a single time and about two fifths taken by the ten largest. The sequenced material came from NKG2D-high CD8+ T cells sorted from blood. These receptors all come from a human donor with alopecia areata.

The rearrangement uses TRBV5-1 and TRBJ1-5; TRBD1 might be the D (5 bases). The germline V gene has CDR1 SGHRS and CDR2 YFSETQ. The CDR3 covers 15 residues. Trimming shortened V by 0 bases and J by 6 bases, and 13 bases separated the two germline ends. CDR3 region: CASSLAGGSGQPQHF. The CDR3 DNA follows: TGCGCCAGCAGCTTGGCCGGGGGGTCGGGTCAGCCCCAGCATTTT.

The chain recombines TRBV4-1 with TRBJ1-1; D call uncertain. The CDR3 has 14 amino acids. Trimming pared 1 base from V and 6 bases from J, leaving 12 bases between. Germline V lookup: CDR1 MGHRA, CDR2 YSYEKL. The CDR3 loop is CASSQVVFDPEAFF. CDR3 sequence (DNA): TGCGCCAGCAGCCAAGTTGTATTCGACCCTGAAGCTTTCTTT.

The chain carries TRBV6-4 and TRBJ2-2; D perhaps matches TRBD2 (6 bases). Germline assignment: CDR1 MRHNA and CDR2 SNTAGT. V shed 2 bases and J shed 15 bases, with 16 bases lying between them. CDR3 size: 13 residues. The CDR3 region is CASSDRGTSLMFF. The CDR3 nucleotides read TGTGCCAGCAGTGACCGCGGGACTTCGTTGATGTTTTTT.

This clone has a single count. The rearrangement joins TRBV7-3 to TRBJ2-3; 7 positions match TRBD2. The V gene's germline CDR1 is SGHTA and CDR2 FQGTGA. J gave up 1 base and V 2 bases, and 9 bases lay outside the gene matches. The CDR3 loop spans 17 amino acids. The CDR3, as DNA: TGTGCCAGCAGCTTAGTCTCCGGGGAGGGAGGCACAGATACGCAGTATTTT. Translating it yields CASSLVSGEGGTDTQYF.

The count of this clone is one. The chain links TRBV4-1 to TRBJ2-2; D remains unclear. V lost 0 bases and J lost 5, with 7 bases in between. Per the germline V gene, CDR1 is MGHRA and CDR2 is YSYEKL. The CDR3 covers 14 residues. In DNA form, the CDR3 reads TGCGCCAGCAGCCAAGATCTCCGGACCGGGGAGCTGTTTTTT. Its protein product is CASSQDLRTGELFF.

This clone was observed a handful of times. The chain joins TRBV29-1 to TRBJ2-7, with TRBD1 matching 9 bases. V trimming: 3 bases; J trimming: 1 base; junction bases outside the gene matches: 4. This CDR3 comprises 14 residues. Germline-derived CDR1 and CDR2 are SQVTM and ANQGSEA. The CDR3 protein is CSVEGTGRSYEQYF. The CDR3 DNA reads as TGCAGCGTTGAGGGGACAGGGAGATCCTACGAGCAGTACTTC.

CDR3 sequence reads: CASTPVSGNRNEQFF. The CDR3 nucleotides read TGTGCCAGCACCCCGGTGAGCGGGAACCGCAATGAGCAGTTCTTC. The genes are TRBV27 and TRBJ2-1; 7 bases are a match to TRBD2. This CDR3 has 15 amino acids. The junction had 12 bases not matched to a gene; V was cut back by 7 bases and J by 6 bases. The germline V gene has CDR1 MNHEY and CDR2 SMNVEV (reference sequence).

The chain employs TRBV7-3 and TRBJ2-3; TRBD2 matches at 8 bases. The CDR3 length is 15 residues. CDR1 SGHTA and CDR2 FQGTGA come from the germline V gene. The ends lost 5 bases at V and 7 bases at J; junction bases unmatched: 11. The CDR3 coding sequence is TGTGCCAGCAGCCCCTTCAGCGGGAGTATGAATACGCAGTATTTT. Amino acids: CASSPFSGSMNTQYF. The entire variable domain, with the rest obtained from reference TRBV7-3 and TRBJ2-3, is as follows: GAGVSQTPSNKVTEKGKYVELRCDPISGHTALYWYRQSLGQGPEFLIYFQGTGAADDSGLPNDRFFAVRPEGSVSTLKIQRTERGDSAVYLCASSPFSGSMNTQYFGPGTRLTVL.

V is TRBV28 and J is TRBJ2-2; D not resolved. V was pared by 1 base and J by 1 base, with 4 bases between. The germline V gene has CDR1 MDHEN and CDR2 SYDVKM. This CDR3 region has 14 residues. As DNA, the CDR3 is TGTGCCAGCAGTTTATACCAGAACACCGGGGAGCTGTTTTTT. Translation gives CASSLYQNTGELFF.

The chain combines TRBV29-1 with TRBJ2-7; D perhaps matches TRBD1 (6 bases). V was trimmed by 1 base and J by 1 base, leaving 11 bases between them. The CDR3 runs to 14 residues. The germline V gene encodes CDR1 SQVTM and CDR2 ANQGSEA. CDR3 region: CSVEVPGASYEQYF. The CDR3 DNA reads TGCAGCGTTGAAGTTCCAGGGGCGTCCTACGAGCAGTACTTC.

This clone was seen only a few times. For the CDR3, the DNA is TGCGCCAGCAGCCAAGATAGGGTGAGCAGGCATTCACCCCTCCACTTT. It encodes CASSQDRVSRHSPLHF. The gene calls are TRBV4-3 and TRBJ1-6; D not certain. CDR3 length: 16 residues. V was cut by 0 bases and J by 8 bases, with 14 bases left in between. Per the germline V gene, CDR1 is LGHNA and CDR2 is YSLEER.

CDR3 protein: CSATDETQYF. The DNA for the CDR3 is TGCAGCGCAACTGATGAGACCCAGTACTTC. This chain joins TRBV29-1 and TRBJ2-5; D is unresolved. The germline V gene has CDR1 SQVTM and CDR2 ANQGSEA. V was trimmed by 7 bases and J by 5 bases, leaving 8 bases between them. The CDR3 runs to 10 residues.

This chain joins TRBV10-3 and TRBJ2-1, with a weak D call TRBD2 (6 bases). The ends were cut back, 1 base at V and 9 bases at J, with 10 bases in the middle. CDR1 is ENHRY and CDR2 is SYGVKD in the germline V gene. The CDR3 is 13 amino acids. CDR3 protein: CAISEWGDREQFF. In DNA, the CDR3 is TGTGCCATCAGTGAGTGGGGGGACCGTGAGCAGTTCTTC.

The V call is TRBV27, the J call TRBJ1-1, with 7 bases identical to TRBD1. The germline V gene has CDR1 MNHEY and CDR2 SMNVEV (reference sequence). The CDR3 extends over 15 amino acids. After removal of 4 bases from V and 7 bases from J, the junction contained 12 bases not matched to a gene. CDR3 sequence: CASSSQTGLKIEAFF. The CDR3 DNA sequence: TGTGCCAGCAGTTCACAGACAGGGCTCAAGATTGAAGCTTTCTTT.

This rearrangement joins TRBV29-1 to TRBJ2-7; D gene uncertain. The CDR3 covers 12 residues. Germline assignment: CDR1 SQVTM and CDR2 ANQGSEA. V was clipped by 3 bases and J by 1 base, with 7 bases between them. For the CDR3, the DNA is TGCAGCGTTGAGCTGGGATCCTACGAGCAGTACTTC. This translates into CSVELGSYEQYF.

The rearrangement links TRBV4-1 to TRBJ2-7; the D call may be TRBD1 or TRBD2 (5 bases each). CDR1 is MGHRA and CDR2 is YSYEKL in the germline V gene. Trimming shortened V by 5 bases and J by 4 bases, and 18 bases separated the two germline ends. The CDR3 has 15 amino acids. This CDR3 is CASSRGDGSGYEQYF. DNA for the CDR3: TGCGCCAGCAGCAGAGGGGACGGCTCGGGGTACGAGCAGTACTTC.

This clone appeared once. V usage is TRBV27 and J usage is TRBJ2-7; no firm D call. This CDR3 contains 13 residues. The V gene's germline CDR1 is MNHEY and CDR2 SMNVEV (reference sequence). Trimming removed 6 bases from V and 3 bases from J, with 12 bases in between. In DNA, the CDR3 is TGTGCCAGCAGCGCCGGCCTCCACTACGAGCAGTACTTC. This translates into CASSAGLHYEQYF.

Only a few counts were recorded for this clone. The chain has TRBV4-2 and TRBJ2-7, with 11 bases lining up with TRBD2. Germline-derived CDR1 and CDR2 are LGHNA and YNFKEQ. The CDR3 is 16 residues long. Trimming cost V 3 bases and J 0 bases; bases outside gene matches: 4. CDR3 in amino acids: CASSHVSGRVSYEQYF. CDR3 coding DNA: TGTGCCAGCAGCCATGTTAGCGGGAGGGTCTCCTACGAGCAGTACTTC.

The CDR3 loop is CASSALWETGYNEQFF. The CDR3 coding sequence is TGTGCCAGCAGTGCCCTCTGGGAGACCGGGTACAATGAGCAGTTCTTC. V usage is TRBV27 and J usage is TRBJ2-1; D might be TRBD2 (5 bases). The V gene's germline CDR1 is MNHEY and CDR2 SMNVEV (reference sequence). The CDR3 length is 16 residues. The V gene lost 5 bases and the J gene lost 4 bases, with 18 bases spanning the gap.